This T cell receptor (beta chain) appears in the sequencing data of a study of T cells in narcolepsy. Across the whole study: Enrolled donors included narcolepsy type 1 or type 2 patients and healthy controls.

Germline V lookup: CDR1 MDHEN, CDR2 SYDVKM. V was trimmed by 7 bases and J by 0 bases, leaving 15 bases between them. The CDR3 runs to 15 residues. Assay: immunoSEQ multiplex PCR; the TCRdb copy retains only in-frame clones and omits some. The data show tens of thousands of clones, 78% seen once. Broader study findings: No autoreactive T cell clone sequences appeared in some memory CD4+ repertoires. Blood of same and different patients, but not healthy controls, reportedly held recurring autoreactive clonotypes. Comparing one patient's CSF and blood CD4+ clonotypes highlighted HCRT- and TRIB2-specific autoreactive clonotypes.

Remarks on this clone: Antigen specificity is unknown.

The sequenced sample was CD45RA- memory CD4+ T cells from PBMCs. This chain links TRBV28 with TRBJ1-1; TRBD1 might be the D (5 bases). The receptor comes from a human donor with narcolepsy. The chain's CDR3 is CASILGGIVNTEAFF. The CDR3 DNA is TGTGCCAGCATCTTGGGGGGGATCGTGAACACTGAAGCTTTCTTT.